This T cell receptor beta chain was recovered during a study of blood T cell repertoires in COVID-19. The J segment lost 6 bases and the V segment lost 4 bases, leaving 4 bases of the junction unmatched. Looked up from germline, CDR1 is KGHDR and CDR2 is SFDVKD. This CDR3 spans 13 amino acids. Cohorts were determined from participant-reported clinical history. Authors' methods: The authors estimated nucleated cell counts from reference gene primer amplification. Data came from immunoSEQ multiplex PCR; TCRdb stores just in-frame clones and leaves some out. V, J and clone size are those of that table, while D and trimming were read from the DNA. The data hold approximately 200,000 clones, with 87% observed a single time.

What was sequenced was PBMCs or T cells enriched from blood (not recorded which). The sequence was obtained from a woman in her 30s who had recovered from COVID-19. The rearrangement joins TRBV24-1 to TRBJ2-5; TRBD1 agrees at 7 bases. In DNA form, the CDR3 reads TGTGCCACCAGTGACAACAGGGGAAAGACCCAGTACTTC. Translation gives CATSDNRGKTQYF.